This T cell receptor (beta chain) appears in the sequencing data of a study of T cells in Graves' hyperthyroidism and ophthalmopathy. Findings and caveats of the study: Before onset, ophthalmopathy was predicted by the model a median around 6 months earlier. In the blood, most expanded thyroid clonotypes above 0.001 appeared as well.

Amplification yielded TCR beta CDR3 regions, with RNA transcripts as the source. HTBI primers drove first-round RT-PCR of the TCR CDR3. Using its own MiXCR run on the multiplex PCR reads, TCRdb lists one record per CDR3 protein. The top ten hold about 7% of the sample, which has a few hundred thousand distinct CDR3 sequences, approximately 15% seen once. At least ten counts were recorded for this clonotype. Antigen unknown. An absence of ophthalmopathy progression within 18 months meant stable Graves' hyperthyroidism. Subjects aged 18 to 65 presented with newly diagnosed hyperthyroidism of less than 2 months' duration. The length of the CDR3 is 10 residues. In germline, CDR1 is DFQATT, CDR2 SNEGSKA (reference sequence). Trimming took 4 bases from V and 4 from J, leaving 5 bases between them.

The sample taken for sequencing was blood. The TCR was taken from a woman aged 30 to 39 with Graves' hyperthyroidism. The V and J genes are TRBV20-1 and TRBJ2-7; D is uncertain. CDR3 loop: CSATPYEQYF. In DNA, the CDR3 is TGCAGTGCTACTCCGTACGAGCAGTACTTC.